The 25 T cell receptor beta chains below come from one sample, sequenced in a study of shared clonotypes between healthy human individuals. Sequencing used immunoSEQ multiplex PCR; TCRdb keeps in-frame clones, though not all of them. This sample carries around 2.5 million clones, roughly 93% of them seen once, and the ten largest clones take roughly 0.36%. Sequencing input: naive CD4+ T cells from PBMCs. Subset specified: CD45RA+ positively selected. Receptors were obtained from a man aged 18 to 29 in good health. Some clones in this sample may be carry-over from other donors' samples.

This clone is a singleton in its sample. The rearrangement joins TRBV15 to TRBJ1-2, with D perhaps TRBD1 (6 bases). V gave up 3 bases and J gave up 4 bases, with 15 bases separating them. Per germline, CDR1 LNHNV and CDR2 YYDKDF (reference sequence). The CDR3 consists of 15 residues. Written as DNA, the CDR3 is TGTGCCACCAGCAGGGGAGAGGACAGTTCCTATGGCTACACCTTC. It yields the protein CATSRGEDSSYGYTF. The full variable domain, rest sourced from reference TRBV15 and TRBJ1-2, is DAMVIQNPRYQVTQFGKPVTLSCSQTLNHNVMYWYQQKSSQAPKLLFHYYDKDFNNEADTPDNFQSRRPNTSFCFLDIRSPGLGDTAMYLCATSRGEDSSYGYTFGSGTRLTVV.

Note on this clone: Other nucleotide sequences in the sample specify the same CDR3. The CDR3 DNA is TGTGCCAGCAGTTACGGGAGAGAGGCTTTCTTT. It translates to CASSYGREAFF. The V and J genes are TRBV6-5 and TRBJ1-1, with unresolved D. Trimming cost V 2 bases and J 11 bases, with 9 bases left between them. Germline CDR1 and CDR2: MNHEY and SVGAGI. The CDR3 contains 11 residues.

The chain's CDR3 is CASSLDGSSGILEQYF. Here the CDR3 DNA reads TGTGCCAGCAGCTTAGATGGGAGTAGCGGGATTCTCGAGCAGTACTTC. The chain uses TRBV11-3 and TRBJ2-7; 8 bases match TRBD2. This CDR3 has 16 amino acids. Trimming at V came to 0 bases and at J to 6 bases, leaving 10 bases not matched to a gene. From germline, CDR1 is SGHNT and CDR2 YENEEA.

This clone is a singleton in its sample. The J gene is TRBJ2-3, the V gene TRBV7-9; the match to TRBD2 covers 8 bases. CDR1 is SEHNR and CDR2 is FQNEAQ in the germline V gene (reference sequence). CDR3 length equals 17 residues. Unmatched junction bases numbered 10, after V lost 3 bases and J lost 2 bases. The CDR3 DNA sequence: TGTGCCAGCAGCTTGGGGACTAGTTCCGGTGTCACAGATACGCAGTATTTT. Residues: CASSLGTSSGVTDTQYF.

A single count supports this clone. CDR3 nucleotide sequence: TGCAGCGTCTGGAAAGGGACGGGCTACACCTTC. Translated: CSVWKGTGYTF. V usage is TRBV29-1 and J usage is TRBJ1-2; tentatively, D is TRBD1 (5 bases). Between the trimmed V and J ends, which lost 6 bases and 8 bases, there was a span of 13 bases. Germline-derived CDR1 and CDR2 are SQVTM and ANQGSEA. The CDR3 runs to 11 residues. The variable domain in full, with the rest retrieved from reference TRBV29-1 and TRBJ1-2, is SAVISQKPSRDICQRGTSLTIQCQVDSQVTMMFWYRQQPGQSLTLIATANQGSEATYESGFVIDKFPISRPNLTFSTLTVSNMSPEDSSIYLCSVWKGTGYTFGSGTRLTVV.

The V and J genes are TRBV5-6 and TRBJ1-6; no reliable D call. CDR1 is SGHDT, CDR2 YYEEEE, per germline. The CDR3 spans 12 residues. V was clipped by 4 bases and J by 8 bases, with 7 bases between them. This CDR3 reads CASSLLDSPLHF. In DNA, the CDR3 is TGTGCCAGCAGCCTTTTGGATTCACCCCTCCACTTT.

J is TRBJ1-1 and V is TRBV30; no firm D call. The CDR3 is made up of 13 amino acids. The V gene's germline CDR1 is GTSNPN and CDR2 SVGIG (reference sequence). Trimming took off 0 bases at V and 4 bases at J, with 9 bases between the two ends. The CDR3 DNA follows: TGTGCCTGGAGTGTTGGGGAATCCACTGAAGCTTTCTTT. This translates into CAWSVGESTEAFF.

On this clone itself: Additional DNA sequences in this sample encode the identical CDR3. The J gene is TRBJ2-7, the V gene TRBV28, with 7 bases aligning to TRBD1. V lost 8 bases and J lost 2; bases outside the gene matches: 0. This CDR3 is built from 11 residues. CDR1 MDHEN and CDR2 SYDVKM come from the germline V gene. The CDR3 DNA reads TGTGCCAGCGGGACAGCCTACGAGCAGTACTTC. Encoded protein: CASGTAYEQYF.

The rearrangement uses TRBV4-1 and TRBJ2-5; a possible D gene is TRBD1 (6 bases). Germline values: CDR1 MGHRA, CDR2 YSYEKL. The CDR3 has 14 residues. The V end lost 1 base, the J end lost 5 bases, and 11 bases lay between the germline ends. The CDR3 spells CASSQVRGGETQYF. The CDR3 nucleotides are TGCGCCAGCAGCCAAGTCAGGGGTGGGGAGACCCAGTACTTC.

V and J are TRBV5-1 and TRBJ2-3, with D perhaps TRBD1 (8 bases). Germline assignment: CDR1 SGHRS and CDR2 YFSETQ. The V and J ends lost 4 bases and 4 bases respectively, with 25 bases between them. This CDR3 comprises 18 residues. The CDR3 DNA is TGCGCCAGCAGCCGACAGGGGTCAAGCGGGATGAGGGCAGATACGCAGTATTTT. Translation: CASSRQGSSGMRADTQYF.

The V call is TRBV18, the J call TRBJ2-3; 11 bases are shared with TRBD2. J was trimmed by 3 bases and V by 5 bases; bases with no gene match: 4. This CDR3 comprises 15 residues. CDR1 is KGHSH, CDR2 LQKENI, per germline. CDR3: CASSSVAGGTDTQYF. The CDR3 bases are TGTGCCAGCTCATCGGTAGCGGGAGGGACAGATACGCAGTATTTT. The full variable domain, its missing parts supplied by reference TRBV18 and TRBJ2-3, is NAGVMQNPRHLVRRRGQEARLRCSPMKGHSHVYWYRQLPEEGLKFMVYLQKENIIDESGMPKERFSAEFPKEGPSILRIQQVVRGDSAAYFCASSSVAGGTDTQYFGPGTRLTVL.

V is TRBV4-1 and J is TRBJ2-3; D may be TRBD1 or TRBD2 (5 bases each). V was cut by 0 bases and J by 3 bases, with 13 bases left in between. Per the germline V gene, CDR1 is MGHRA and CDR2 is YSYEKL. This CDR3 has 16 residues. CDR3 amino acids: CASSQERGERTDTQYF. CDR3 in DNA: TGCGCCAGCAGCCAAGAAAGAGGGGAGCGGACAGATACGCAGTATTTT.

In DNA, the CDR3 is TGTGCCAGCCTCCTCAGCGGGGAGCTGTTTTTT. Translation gives CASLLSGELFF. The chain uses TRBV6-6 and TRBJ2-2; D unclear. The CDR3 contains 11 residues. V was trimmed by 8 bases and J by 7 bases, leaving 8 bases between them. The germline CDR1 and CDR2 sequences are MNHNY and SVGAGI (reference sequence).

The chain links TRBV19 to TRBJ1-1; 10 bases align to TRBD1. Losses at the gene ends were 4 bases for V and 10 bases for J; bases not matched to a gene: 12. The CDR3 runs to 15 residues. From germline, CDR1 is LNHDA and CDR2 SQIVND (reference sequence). In DNA, the CDR3 is TGTGCCAGTAGTACGACAGGGGGCCCGCCCCGCGGAGCTTTCTTT. Protein product: CASSTTGGPPRGAFF.

The V gene is TRBV4-1, the J gene TRBJ1-6; no clear D. The V and J ends lost 5 bases and 1 base respectively, with 15 bases between them. Germline CDR1 MGHRA, CDR2 YSYEKL. The CDR3 consists of 17 residues. The CDR3 loop is CASSASGFSSYNSPLHF. CDR3 bases: TGCGCCAGCAGCGCGTCCGGGTTTAGTTCCTATAATTCACCCCTCCACTTT.

The rearrangement joins TRBV5-4 to TRBJ2-3; D may be TRBD1 (6 bases). CDR1 SGHNT and CDR2 YYREEE come from the germline V gene (reference sequence). Trimming removed 3 bases from V and 4 bases from J, with 21 bases in between. This CDR3 contains 17 residues. The CDR3 DNA reads as TGTGCCAGCAGCTCCCGGACGGGGCAGGGGAGTGCAGATACGCAGTATTTT. Its translation is CASSSRTGQGSADTQYF.

The V call is TRBV6-5, the J call TRBJ2-3, with D possibly matching TRBD2 (5 bases). The ends were cut back, 5 bases at V and 2 bases at J, with 11 bases in the middle. CDR1 MNHEY and CDR2 SVGAGI come from the germline V gene. The CDR3 totals 14 residues. The CDR3 DNA follows: TGTGCCAGCAGTAAAGGACTGCCCACAGATACGCAGTATTTT. Its translation is CASSKGLPTDTQYF.

The count of this clone is one. This chain joins TRBV9 and TRBJ2-1; 7 bases align to TRBD1. The CDR3 covers 16 residues. Germline trimming cut 5 bases from V and 6 bases from J; bases unmatched to any gene: 14. Looked up from germline, CDR1 is SGDLS and CDR2 is YYNGEE. CDR3 DNA sequence: TGTGCCAGCAGTCTTGTGGCTCCCTCAGGGGGCAATGAGCAGTTCTTC. Its translation: CASSLVAPSGGNEQFF.

Turning to this clone: The sample holds other DNA sequences that translate to the same CDR3. The J gene is TRBJ1-5, the V gene TRBV27, with D unclear. This CDR3 has 13 residues. Trimming removed 3 bases at V and 2 bases at J, with 5 bases between. Germline CDR1 and CDR2: MNHEY and SMNVEV (reference sequence). This CDR3 is CASSLGRNQPQHF. The CDR3 region has the DNA TGTGCCAGCAGTTTGGGTCGCAATCAGCCCCAGCATTTT.

V gene TRBV5-1 combines with J gene TRBJ1-4, with D possibly TRBD1 on 5 matching bases. CDR3 size: 15 residues. Germline CDR1 is SGHRS and CDR2 is YFSETQ. Trimming took off 1 base at V and 8 bases at J, with 15 bases between the two ends. The CDR3 reads CASSLMGTREEKLFF. The CDR3 nucleotides are TGCGCCAGCAGCTTGATGGGGACGAGGGAAGAAAAACTGTTTTTT.

The V call is TRBV30, the J call TRBJ1-2, with a tentative D call TRBD1 (6 bases). Trimming removed 4 bases from V and 8 bases from J, with 14 bases in between. Germline V gene data show CDR1 as GTSNPN and CDR2 as SVGIG (reference sequence). The CDR3 covers 12 residues. CDR3 DNA: TGTGCCTGGAATTGGGGGGCCGAAGGCTACACCTTC. Amino acids: CAWNWGAEGYTF.

The rearrangement links TRBV19 to TRBJ1-5, with D perhaps TRBD1 (6 bases). The CDR3 consists of 15 residues. Germline CDR1 is LNHDA and CDR2 is SQIVND (reference sequence). V lost 5 bases and J lost 3, with 14 bases in between. The CDR3 coding sequence is TGTGCCAGTAGTTTAGTTTGGACAGACAATCAGCCCCAGCATTTT. It is translated as CASSLVWTDNQPQHF.

The chain links TRBV6-1 to TRBJ2-7; D possibly corresponds to TRBD1 (6 bases). CDR1 and CDR2 from the germline V gene are MNHNS and SASEGT. The CDR3 has 13 residues. Trimming removed 2 bases from V and 4 bases from J, with 9 bases in between. In DNA form, the CDR3 reads TGTGCCAGCAGTGAAACAGGGATATACGAGCAGTACTTC. It yields the protein CASSETGIYEQYF.

The chain joins TRBV7-9 to TRBJ1-2; D not certain. The CDR3 consists of 10 residues. Trimming took 8 bases from V and 4 from J, leaving 5 bases between them. Germline V gene sequence: CDR1 SEHNR, CDR2 FQNEAQ (reference sequence). CDR3: CASGSYGYTF. CDR3 nucleotide sequence: TGTGCCAGCGGCTCCTATGGCTACACCTTC.

The chain uses TRBV5-1 and TRBJ1-1; TRBD1 agrees at 7 bases. V shed 6 bases, J shed 1 base, and the junction held 0 bases outside the gene matches. Germline lookup yields CDR1 SGHRS and CDR2 YFSETQ. This CDR3 region has 12 residues. The chain's CDR3 is CASNRGNTEAFF. In DNA, the CDR3 is TGCGCCAGCAACAGGGGGAACACTGAAGCTTTCTTT. The full variable domain, completed using reference TRBV5-1 and TRBJ1-1, is KAGVTQTPRYLIKTRGQQVTLSCSPISGHRSVSWYQQTPGQGLQFLFEYFSETQRNKGNFPGRFSGRQFSNSRSEMNVSTLELGDSALYLCASNRGNTEAFFGQGTRLTVV.